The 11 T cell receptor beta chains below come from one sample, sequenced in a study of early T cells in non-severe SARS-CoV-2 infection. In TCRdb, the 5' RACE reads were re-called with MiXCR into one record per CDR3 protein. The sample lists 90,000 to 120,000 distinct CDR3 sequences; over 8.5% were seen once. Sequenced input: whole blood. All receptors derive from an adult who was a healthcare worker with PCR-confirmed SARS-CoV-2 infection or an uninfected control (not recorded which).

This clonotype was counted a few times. The CDR3 DNA is TGTGCCAGCAGCAGCCAGGGAGACACTGAAGCTTTCTTT. Its translation: CASSSQGDTEAFF. The V call is TRBV11-2, the J call TRBJ1-1; D might be TRBD1 (5 bases). The germline gives CDR1 SGHAT, CDR2 FQNNGV. This CDR3 is 13 amino acids long. V shed 5 bases and J shed 3 bases, with 10 bases lying between them. The variable domain in full, with the rest retrieved from reference TRBV11-2 and TRBJ1-1, is EAGVAQSPRYKIIEKRQSVAFWCNPISGHATLYWYQQILGQGPKLLIQFQNNGVVDDSQLPKDRFSAERLKGVDSTLKIQPAKLEDSAVYLCASSSQGDTEAFFGQGTRLTVV.

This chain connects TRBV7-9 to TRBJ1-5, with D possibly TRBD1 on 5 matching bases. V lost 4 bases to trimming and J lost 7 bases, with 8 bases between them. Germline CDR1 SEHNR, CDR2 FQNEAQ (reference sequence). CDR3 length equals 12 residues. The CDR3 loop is CASSSGTQPQHF. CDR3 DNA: TGTGCCAGCAGCTCCGGGACCCAGCCCCAGCATTTT.

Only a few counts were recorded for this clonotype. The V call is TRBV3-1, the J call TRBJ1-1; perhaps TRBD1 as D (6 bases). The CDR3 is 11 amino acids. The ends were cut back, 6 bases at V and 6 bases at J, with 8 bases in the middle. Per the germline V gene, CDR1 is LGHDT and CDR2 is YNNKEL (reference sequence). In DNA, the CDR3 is TGTGCCAGCAGACAGGGCCCTGAAGCTTTCTTT. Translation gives CASRQGPEAFF. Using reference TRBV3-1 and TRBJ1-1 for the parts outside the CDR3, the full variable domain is DTAVSQTPKYLVTQMGNDKSIKCEQNLGHDTMYWYKQDSKKFLKIMFSYNNKELIINETVPNRFSPKSPDKAHLNLHINSLELGDSAVYFCASRQGPEAFFGQGTRLTVV.

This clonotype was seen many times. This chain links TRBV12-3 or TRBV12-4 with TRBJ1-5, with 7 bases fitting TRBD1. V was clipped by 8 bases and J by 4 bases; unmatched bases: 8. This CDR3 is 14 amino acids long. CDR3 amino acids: CASLKAGGNQPQHF. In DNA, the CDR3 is TGTGCCAGCCTAAAGGCAGGGGGAAATCAGCCCCAGCATTTT.

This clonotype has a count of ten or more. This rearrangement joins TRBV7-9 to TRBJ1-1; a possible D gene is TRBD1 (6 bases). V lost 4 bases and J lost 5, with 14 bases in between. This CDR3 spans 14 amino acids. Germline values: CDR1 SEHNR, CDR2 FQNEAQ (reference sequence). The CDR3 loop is CASSSTGTLTEAFF. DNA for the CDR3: TGTGCCAGCAGCTCTACCGGGACATTAACTGAAGCTTTCTTT.

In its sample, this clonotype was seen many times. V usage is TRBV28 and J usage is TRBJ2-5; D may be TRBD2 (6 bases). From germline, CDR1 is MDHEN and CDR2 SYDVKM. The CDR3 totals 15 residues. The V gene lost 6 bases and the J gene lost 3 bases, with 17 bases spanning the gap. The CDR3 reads CASSVLGGAEETQYF. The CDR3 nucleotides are TGTGCCAGCAGCGTGTTGGGCGGGGCGGAAGAGACCCAGTACTTC.

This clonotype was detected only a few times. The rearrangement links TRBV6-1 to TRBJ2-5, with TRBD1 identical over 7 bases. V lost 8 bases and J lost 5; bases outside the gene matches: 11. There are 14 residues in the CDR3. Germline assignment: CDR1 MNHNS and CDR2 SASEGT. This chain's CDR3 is CASGLNRGGETQYF. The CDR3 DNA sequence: TGTGCCAGCGGTCTAAACAGGGGCGGGGAGACCCAGTACTTC.

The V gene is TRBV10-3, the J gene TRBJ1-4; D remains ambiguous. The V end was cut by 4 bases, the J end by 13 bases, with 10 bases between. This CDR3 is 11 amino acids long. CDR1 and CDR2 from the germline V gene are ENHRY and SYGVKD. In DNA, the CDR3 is TGTGCCATCAGTGCCGGAGAGATACTGTTTTTT. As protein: CAISAGEILFF.

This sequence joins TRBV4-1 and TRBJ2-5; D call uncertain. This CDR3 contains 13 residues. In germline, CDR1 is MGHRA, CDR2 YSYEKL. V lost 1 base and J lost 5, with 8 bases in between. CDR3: CASSQAVSETQYF. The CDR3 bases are TGCGCCAGCAGCCAAGCGGTCTCGGAGACCCAGTACTTC.

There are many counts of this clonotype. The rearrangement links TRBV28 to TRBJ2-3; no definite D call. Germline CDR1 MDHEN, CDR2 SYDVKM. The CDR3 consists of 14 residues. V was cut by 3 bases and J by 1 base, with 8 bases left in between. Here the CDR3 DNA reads TGTGCCAGCAGTTTGAGTCTCGGCACAGATACGCAGTATTTT. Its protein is CASSLSLGTDTQYF.

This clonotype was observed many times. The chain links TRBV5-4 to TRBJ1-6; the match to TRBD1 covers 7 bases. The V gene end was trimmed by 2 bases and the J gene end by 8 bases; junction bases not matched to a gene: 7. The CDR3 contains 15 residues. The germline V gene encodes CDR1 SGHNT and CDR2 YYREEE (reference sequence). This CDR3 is CASSFATGFDSPLHF. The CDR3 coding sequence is TGTGCCAGCAGCTTCGCGACAGGGTTCGATTCACCCCTCCACTTT.